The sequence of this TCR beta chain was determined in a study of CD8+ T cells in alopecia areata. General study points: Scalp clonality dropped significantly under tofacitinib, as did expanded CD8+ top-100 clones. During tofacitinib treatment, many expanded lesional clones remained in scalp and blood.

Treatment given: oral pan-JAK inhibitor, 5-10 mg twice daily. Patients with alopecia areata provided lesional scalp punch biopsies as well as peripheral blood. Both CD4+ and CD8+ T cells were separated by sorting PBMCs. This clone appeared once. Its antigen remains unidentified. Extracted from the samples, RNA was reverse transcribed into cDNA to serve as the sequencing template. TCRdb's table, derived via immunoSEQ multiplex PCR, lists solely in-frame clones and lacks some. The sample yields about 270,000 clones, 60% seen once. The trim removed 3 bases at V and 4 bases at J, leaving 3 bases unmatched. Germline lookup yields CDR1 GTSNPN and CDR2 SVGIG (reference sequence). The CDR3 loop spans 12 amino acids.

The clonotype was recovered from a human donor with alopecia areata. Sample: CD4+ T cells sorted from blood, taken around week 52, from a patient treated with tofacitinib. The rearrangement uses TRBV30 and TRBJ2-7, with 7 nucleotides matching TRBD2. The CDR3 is CAWRRGSYEQYF. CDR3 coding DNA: TGTGCCTGGAGGCGGGGGTCATACGAGCAGTACTTC.